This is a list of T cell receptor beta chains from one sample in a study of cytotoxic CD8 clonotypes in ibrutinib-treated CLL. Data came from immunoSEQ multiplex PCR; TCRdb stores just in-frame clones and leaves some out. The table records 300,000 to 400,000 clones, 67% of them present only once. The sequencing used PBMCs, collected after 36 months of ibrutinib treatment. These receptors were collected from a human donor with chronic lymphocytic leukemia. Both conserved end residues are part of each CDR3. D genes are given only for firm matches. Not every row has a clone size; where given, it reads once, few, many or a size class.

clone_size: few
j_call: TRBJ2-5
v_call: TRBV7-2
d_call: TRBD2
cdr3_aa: CASSPLAGGVETQYF
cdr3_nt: TGTGCCAGCAGCCCTCTAGCGGGAGGGGTGGAGACCCAGTACTTC

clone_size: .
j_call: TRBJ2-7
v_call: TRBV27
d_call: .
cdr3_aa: CASSLSALTGIYEQYF
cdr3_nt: TGTGCCAGCAGTTTATCGGCCCTTACGGGGATTTACGAGCAGTACTTC

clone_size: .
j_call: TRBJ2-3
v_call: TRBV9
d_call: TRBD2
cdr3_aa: CASSVAGAGAYTDTQYF
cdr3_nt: TGTGCCAGCAGCGTAGCGGGAGCGGGAGCTTATACAGATACGCAGTATTTT

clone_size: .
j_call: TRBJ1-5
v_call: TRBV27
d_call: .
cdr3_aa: CASRQEAGGQPQHF
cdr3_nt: TGTGCCAGCAGGCAAGAGGCGGGCGGGCAGCCCCAGCATTTT

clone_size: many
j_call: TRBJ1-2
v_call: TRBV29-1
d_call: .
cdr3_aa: CSVGDGYGYTF
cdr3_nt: TGCAGCGTTGGGGACGGCTATGGCTACACCTTC

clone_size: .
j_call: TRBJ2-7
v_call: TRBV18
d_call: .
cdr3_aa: CASSPETSTYEQYF
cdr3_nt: TGTGCCAGCTCACCAGAGACATCAACCTACGAGCAGTACTTC

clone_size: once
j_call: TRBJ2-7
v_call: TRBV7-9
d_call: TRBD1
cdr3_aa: CASSPQGAVAYEQYF
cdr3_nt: TGTGCCAGCAGCCCACAGGGGGCAGTGGCCTACGAGCAGTACTTC

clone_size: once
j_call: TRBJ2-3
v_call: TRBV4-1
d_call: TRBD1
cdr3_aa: CASSQDRDRVFRTDTQYF
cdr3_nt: TGCGCCAGCAGCCAAGATCGGGACAGGGTTTTTCGCACAGATACGCAGTATTTT

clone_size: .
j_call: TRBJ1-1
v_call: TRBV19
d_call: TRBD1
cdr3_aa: CASTRWTGETEAFF
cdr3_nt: TGTGCCAGTACTCGCTGGACAGGGGAAACTGAAGCTTTCTTT

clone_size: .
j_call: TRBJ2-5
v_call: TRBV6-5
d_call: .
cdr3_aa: CASSYLARETQYF
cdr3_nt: TGTGCCAGCAGTTACCTGGCCCGCGAGACCCAGTACTTC

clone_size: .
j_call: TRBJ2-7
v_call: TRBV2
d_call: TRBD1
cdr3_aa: CASSEDRDSAEQYF
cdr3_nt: TGTGCCAGCAGTGAGGACAGGGATTCGGCCGAGCAGTACTTC

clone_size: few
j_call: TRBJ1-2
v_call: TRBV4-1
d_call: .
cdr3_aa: CASSQDQGTVYGYTF
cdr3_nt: TGCGCCAGCAGCCAAGATCAAGGTACAGTCTATGGCTACACCTTC

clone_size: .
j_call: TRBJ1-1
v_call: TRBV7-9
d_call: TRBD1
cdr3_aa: CASSAQTGGHTEAFF
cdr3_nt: TGTGCCAGCAGCGCCCAGACAGGGGGCCACACTGAAGCTTTCTTT

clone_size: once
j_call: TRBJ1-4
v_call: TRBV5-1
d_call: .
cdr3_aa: CASSWGNRRLNEKLFF
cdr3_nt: TGCGCCAGCAGCTGGGGTAATCGGAGACTCAATGAAAAACTGTTTTTT

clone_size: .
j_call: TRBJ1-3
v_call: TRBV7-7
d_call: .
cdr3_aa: CASSPGISGNTIYF
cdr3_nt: TGTGCCAGCAGCCCGGGGATCTCTGGAAACACCATATATTTT

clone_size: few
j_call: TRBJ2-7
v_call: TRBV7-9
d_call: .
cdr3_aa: CASSSPGAYEQYF
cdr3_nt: TGTGCCAGCAGCTCTCCAGGGGCCTACGAGCAGTACTTC

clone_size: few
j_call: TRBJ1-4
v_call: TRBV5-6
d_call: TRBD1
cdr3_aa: CASSWGTGFEKLFF
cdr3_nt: TGTGCCAGCAGCTGGGGGACAGGGTTCGAAAAACTGTTTTTT

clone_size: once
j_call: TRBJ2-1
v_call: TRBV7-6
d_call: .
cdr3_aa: CASSWRGRDEQFF
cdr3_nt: TGTGCCAGCAGCTGGAGGGGTAGGGATGAGCAGTTCTTC

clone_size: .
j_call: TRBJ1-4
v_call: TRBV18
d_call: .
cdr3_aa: CASSPLQTTGVEKLFF
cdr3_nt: TGTGCCAGCTCACCGCTGCAAACGACTGGAGTTGAAAAACTGTTTTTT

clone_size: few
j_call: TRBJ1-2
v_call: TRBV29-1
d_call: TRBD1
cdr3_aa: CSVEDRAYGYTF
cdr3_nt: TGCAGCGTTGAGGACAGGGCCTATGGCTACACCTTC

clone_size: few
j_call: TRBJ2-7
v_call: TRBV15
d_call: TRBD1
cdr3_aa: CATSPGQVNEQYF
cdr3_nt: TGTGCCACCAGCCCTGGACAGGTTAACGAGCAGTACTTC

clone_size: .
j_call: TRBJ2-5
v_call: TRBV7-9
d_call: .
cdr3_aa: CASSRLGHTEETQYF
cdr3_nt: TGTGCCAGCAGCCGCTTGGGACACACAGAAGAGACCCAGTACTTC

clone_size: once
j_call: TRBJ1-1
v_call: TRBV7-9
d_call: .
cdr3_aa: CASSQSGGAGTEAFF
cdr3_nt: TGTGCCAGCAGCCAAAGCGGGGGGGCAGGGACTGAAGCTTTCTTT

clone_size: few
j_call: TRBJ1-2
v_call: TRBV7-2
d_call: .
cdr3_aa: CASSLGPSGGYTF
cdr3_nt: TGTGCCAGCAGCCTAGGGCCTTCGGGTGGCTACACCTTC

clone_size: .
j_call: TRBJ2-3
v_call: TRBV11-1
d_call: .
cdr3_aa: CASSLVSTDTQYF
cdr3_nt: TGTGCCAGCAGCTTGGTTAGCACAGATACGCAGTATTTT

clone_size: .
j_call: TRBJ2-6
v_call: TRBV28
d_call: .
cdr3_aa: CASSLLGVSSGANVLTF
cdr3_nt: TGTGCCAGCAGTTTATTAGGCGTTAGCTCTGGGGCCAACGTCCTGACTTTC

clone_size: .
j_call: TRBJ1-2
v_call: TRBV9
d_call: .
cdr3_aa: CASSVDRRQAYGYTF
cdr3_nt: TGTGCCAGCAGCGTAGACCGGAGACAGGCCTATGGCTACACCTTC

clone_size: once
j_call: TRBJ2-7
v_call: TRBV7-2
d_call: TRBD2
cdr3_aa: CASSHTSGPPHEQYF
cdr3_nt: TGTGCCAGCAGTCATACTAGCGGACCGCCCCACGAGCAGTACTTC

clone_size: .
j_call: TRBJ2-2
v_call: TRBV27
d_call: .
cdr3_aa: CASSMGLTGELFF
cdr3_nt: TGTGCCAGCAGTATGGGACTCACCGGGGAGCTGTTTTTT

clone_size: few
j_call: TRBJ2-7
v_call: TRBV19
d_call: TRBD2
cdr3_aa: CASSILDGLAVYEQYF
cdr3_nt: TGTGCCAGTAGTATTTTAGACGGACTAGCGGTCTACGAGCAGTACTTC

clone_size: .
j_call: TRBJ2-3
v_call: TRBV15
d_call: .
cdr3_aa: CATSRVRSTDTQYF
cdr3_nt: TGTGCCACCAGCAGAGTTAGGAGCACAGATACGCAGTATTTT

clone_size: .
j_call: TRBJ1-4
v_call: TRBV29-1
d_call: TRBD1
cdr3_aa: CSVVPLDPGTGSEKLFF
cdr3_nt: TGCAGCGTGGTGCCATTGGACCCCGGGACAGGGAGTGAAAAACTGTTTTTT

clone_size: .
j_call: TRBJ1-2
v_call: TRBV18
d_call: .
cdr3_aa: CASSPMDSPEGYTF
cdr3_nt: TGTGCCAGCTCACCAATGGACAGCCCCGAGGGCTACACCTTC

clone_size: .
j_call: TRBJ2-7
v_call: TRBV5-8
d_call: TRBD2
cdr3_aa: CASSLVDGTSPTYEQYF
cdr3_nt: TGTGCCAGCAGCTTGGTTGACGGGACTAGCCCGACCTACGAGCAGTACTTC

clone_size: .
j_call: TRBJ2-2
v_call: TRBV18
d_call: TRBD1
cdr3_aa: CASSPPQRGQGSGELFF
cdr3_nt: TGTGCCAGCTCACCGCCCCAACGGGGACAGGGATCCGGGGAGCTGTTTTTT

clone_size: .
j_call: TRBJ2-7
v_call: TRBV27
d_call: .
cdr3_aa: CASSIQGARSYEQYF
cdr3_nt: TGTGCCAGCAGTATACAGGGTGCCCGTTCCTACGAGCAGTACTTC

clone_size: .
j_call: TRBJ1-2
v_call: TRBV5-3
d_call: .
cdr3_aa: CARSLRAEGYTF
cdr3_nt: TGTGCCAGAAGCTTGAGAGCCGAGGGCTACACCTTC

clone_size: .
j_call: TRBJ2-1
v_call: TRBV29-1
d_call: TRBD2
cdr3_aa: CSVGGGLAGYNEQFF
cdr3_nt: TGCAGCGTTGGCGGAGGACTAGCGGGGTACAATGAGCAGTTCTTC

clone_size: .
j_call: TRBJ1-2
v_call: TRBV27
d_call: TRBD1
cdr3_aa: CASSSIRDRDGYTF
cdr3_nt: TGTGCCAGCAGTTCCATCCGGGACAGGGATGGCTACACCTTC

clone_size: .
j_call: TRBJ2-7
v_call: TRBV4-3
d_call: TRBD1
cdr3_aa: CASSQGGTGSYEQYF
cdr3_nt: TGCGCCAGCAGCCAGGGTGGGACAGGGTCCTACGAGCAGTACTTC

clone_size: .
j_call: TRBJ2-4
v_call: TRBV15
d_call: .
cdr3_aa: CATSRDLREAKNIQYF
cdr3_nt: TGTGCCACCAGCAGAGATCTAAGGGAAGCCAAAAACATTCAGTACTTC

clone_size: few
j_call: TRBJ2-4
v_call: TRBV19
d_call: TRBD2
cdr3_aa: CASSIAGGSFDIQYF
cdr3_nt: TGTGCCAGTAGTATAGCGGGCGGGAGTTTCGACATTCAGTACTTC

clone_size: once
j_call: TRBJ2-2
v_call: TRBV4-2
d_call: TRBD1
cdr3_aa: CASSEIHLGQGHTGELFF
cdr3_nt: TGTGCCAGCAGCGAAATCCACTTGGGACAGGGCCACACCGGGGAGCTGTTTTTT

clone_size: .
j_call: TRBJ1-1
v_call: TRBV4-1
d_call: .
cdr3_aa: CASSQDTAFTEAFF
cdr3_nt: TGCGCCAGCAGCCAAGATACGGCGTTCACTGAAGCTTTCTTT

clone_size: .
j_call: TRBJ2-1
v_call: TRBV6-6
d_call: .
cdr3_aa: CASSAPVDFNNEQFF
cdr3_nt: TGTGCCAGCAGTGCCCCGGTTGACTTTAACAATGAGCAGTTCTTC

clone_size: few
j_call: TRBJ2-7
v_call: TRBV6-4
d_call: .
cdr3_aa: CASSVSEQYF
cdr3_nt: TGTGCCAGCAGTGTCTCCGAGCAGTACTTC

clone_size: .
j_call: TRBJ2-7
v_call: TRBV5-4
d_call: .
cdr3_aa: CASSLEGNSYEQYF
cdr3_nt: TGTGCCAGCAGCTTGGAGGGAAACTCCTACGAGCAGTACTTC

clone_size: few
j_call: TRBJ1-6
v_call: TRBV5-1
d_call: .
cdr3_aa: CASSLGDIGVLPLHF
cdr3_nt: TGCGCCAGCAGCTTGGGGGATATAGGGGTTTTACCCCTCCACTTT